These T cell receptor beta chains were read from a single sample in a study of shared clonotypes between healthy human individuals. Using immunoSEQ multiplex PCR, the repertoire was profiled, and TCRdb retains in-frame clones only, with some absent. The sample has some 2.3 million clones; over 90% are singletons. The specimen sequenced was naive CD4+ T cells from PBMCs. Source of these receptors: a man between 18 and 29 years old in good health. Some clones in this sample may be carry-over from other donors' samples. Each CDR3 is given with its conserved first and last residue. D genes are given only for firm matches. A row's size may be missing; if present it is once, few, many or a size class.

clone_size	d_call	v_call	j_call	cdr3_nt	cdr3_aa
-	-	TRBV30	TRBJ2-1	TGTGCCTGGACTAGCGTACAGAGCTCCTACAATGAGCAGTTCTTC	CAWTSVQSSYNEQFF
-	TRBD2	TRBV5-1	TRBJ2-1	TGCGCCAGCAGCTTGATTGGGACTAGCGGTGGGAATGAGCAGTTCTTC	CASSLIGTSGGNEQFF
once	-	TRBV5-1	TRBJ1-3	TGCGCCAGCAGCTTGGCCCCACAGGGAGACGGAAACACCATATATTTT	CASSLAPQGDGNTIYF
-	-	TRBV6-1	TRBJ2-7	TGTGCCAGCAGTGGCATCCTGGACACCTCCTACGAGCAGTACTTC	CASSGILDTSYEQYF
-	TRBD2	TRBV11-3	TRBJ2-1	TGTGCCAGCAGCCCGGGGACTAGCGGGAGCAACGATGAGCAGTTCTTC	CASSPGTSGSNDEQFF
-	-	TRBV5-1	TRBJ2-2	TGCGCCAGCAGCTTGCACGGGACACTCGCGAACACCGGGGAGCTGTTTTTT	CASSLHGTLANTGELFF
-	TRBD2	TRBV29-1	TRBJ2-1	TGCAGCGTCCGAGGACTAGCGGCCTCCTACAATGAGCAGTTCTTC	CSVRGLAASYNEQFF
-	TRBD1	TRBV5-5	TRBJ2-7	TGTGCCAGCAGCTTTCATGACAGGGGATTGTACGAGCAGTACTTC	CASSFHDRGLYEQYF
-	-	TRBV12-2	TRBJ2-1	TGTGCAAGTCGCCGACAGGGAGGTTACTCCTACAATGAGCAGTTCTTC	CASRRQGGYSYNEQFF
-	TRBD2	TRBV5-1	TRBJ2-7	TGCGCCAGCAGCTCGGTAAAAGGGGTAGCGGGCTCCTACGAGCAGTACTTC	CASSSVKGVAGSYEQYF
-	-	TRBV6-1	TRBJ2-7	TGTGCCAGCAGTGAAGGGGCAGGGTTATACTACGAGCAGTACTTC	CASSEGAGLYYEQYF
few	-	TRBV6-1	TRBJ1-1	TGTGCCAGCAGTCCGCCCAGGGTGAACACTGAAGCTTTCTTT	CASSPPRVNTEAFF
-	TRBD1	TRBV11-2	TRBJ1-1	TGTGCCAGCAGCTCTTTAACAGGGGGCACGGACACTGAAGCTTTCTTT	CASSSLTGGTDTEAFF
-	-	TRBV27	TRBJ2-1	TGTGCCAGCAGTCCAAAGCGGCCTCCTCCTCCGTTGTCATACAATGAGCAGTTCTTC	CASSPKRPPPPLSYNEQFF
-	TRBD2	TRBV5-1	TRBJ2-3	TGCGCCAGCAGCTTGGGACTAGCGGGAGTTATCACAGATACGCAGTATTTT	CASSLGLAGVITDTQYF
-	-	TRBV6-1	TRBJ1-5	TGTGCCAGCAGTGAAGACAGTCACAATCAGCCCCAGCATTTT	CASSEDSHNQPQHF
-	TRBD1	TRBV6-1	TRBJ2-6	TGTGCCAGCAGTGGGACAGGGGCCGGGGCCAACGTCCTGACTTTC	CASSGTGAGANVLTF